A selection of T cell receptor beta chains follows, all from one sample in a study of blood T cells in healthy people across ages. MiXCR was run by TCRdb on the 5' RACE reads, yielding one entry per CDR3 protein. The sample has about 1.7 million distinct CDR3 sequences, about 30% seen once. The sequenced sample consisted of blood. These receptor sequences come from a woman aged 25-40 years in good health. The CDR3 runs from the conserved cysteine through the conserved F or W. A D gene is named only where the DNA matches it firmly. The listing skips clone size in some rows; elsewhere it reads once, few, many or a size class.

V	size	D	J	CDR3	DNA
TRBV7-9	-	-	TRBJ2-1	CASSIKLGNEQFF	TGTGCCAGCAGCATTAAACTGGGGAATGAGCAGTTCTTC
TRBV3-1	-	-	TRBJ1-1	CASIESGEAFF	TGTGCCAGCATCGAAAGTGGTGAAGCTTTCTTT
TRBV20-1	few	-	TRBJ2-5	CSAPRSGAEGAETQYF	TGCAGTGCCCCGAGATCCGGGGCGGAGGGGGCAGAGACCCAGTACTTC
TRBV29-1	few	-	TRBJ2-7	CSVQKAGKHGQYF	TGCAGCGTTCAGAAGGCGGGTAAACACGGGCAGTACTTC
TRBV7-2	many	TRBD2	TRBJ2-4	CASSLGLAGGPKNIQYF	TGTGCCAGCAGCTTAGGACTAGCGGGAGGTCCCAAAAACATTCAGTACTTC
TRBV2	-	-	TRBJ2-3	CASSHRLETDTQDF	TGTGCCAGCAGTCATCGACTGGAGACAGATACGCAGGATTTT
TRBV20-1	once	-	TRBJ1-2	CSAREGRWSGYTF	TGCAGTGCTAGAGAGGGGCGATGGAGTGGCTACACCTTC
TRBV20-1	-	-	TRBJ1-6	CSARATGEDSPLHF	TGCAGTGCTAGGGCGACAGGAGAGGATTCACCCCTCCACTTT
TRBV20-1	many	TRBD2	TRBJ2-1	CSARSLAGDSYNEQFF	TGCAGTGCTCGATCACTAGCGGGGGACTCCTACAATGAGCAGTTCTTC
TRBV7-9	-	TRBD1	TRBJ2-1	CASSFTGAQDEQFF	TGTGCCAGCAGCTTCACAGGGGCCCAGGATGAGCAGTTCTTC
TRBV7-9	once	-	TRBJ1-4	CASSLSVGTTNEKLFF	TGTGCCAGCAGCTTATCCGTGGGAACAACTAATGAAAAACTGTTTTTT
TRBV7-9	few	-	TRBJ2-3	CASSLVRDAQYF	TGTGCCAGCAGCTTAGTAAGGGATGCGCAGTATTTT
TRBV7-3	-	-	TRBJ1-1	CASSPGLDVEAFF	TGTGCCAGCAGCCCCGGGCTGGACGTTGAAGCTTTCTTT
TRBV27	-	TRBD1	TRBJ2-7	CANSWDRGSKQYF	TGTGCCAACAGCTGGGACAGGGGGTCCAAGCAGTACTTC
TRBV10-3	once	TRBD1	TRBJ1-1	CAIKPGGDSGTGTEAFF	TGTGCCATCAAGCCAGGGGGCGATTCGGGAACTGGCACTGAAGCTTTCTTT
TRBV24-1	-	-	TRBJ1-2	CATSDRRTGYGYTF	TGTGCCACCAGTGATCGCAGGACGGGCTATGGCTACACCTTC
TRBV5-1	many	-	TRBJ2-7	CASSSVNEQYF	TGCGCCAGCAGCTCGGTAAACGAGCAGTACTTC
TRBV7-2	-	TRBD2	TRBJ2-7	CASSPSIAGGLHSYEQYF	TGTGCCAGCAGCCCCTCTATAGCGGGGGGTCTACACTCCTATGAGCAGTACTTC
TRBV7-9	few	-	TRBJ2-1	CASSSTEMEQFF	TGTGCCAGCAGCTCGACGGAAATGGAGCAGTTCTTC
TRBV12-3/TRBV12-4	-	-	TRBJ1-4	CASSQSPAEKLFF	TGTGCCAGCAGTCAATCACCAGCAGAGAAACTGTTTTTT
TRBV30	-	-	TRBJ2-7	CAWRGGTYEQYF	TGTGCCTGGAGAGGGGGAACCTACGAGCAGTACTTC
TRBV5-1	few	TRBD2	TRBJ2-5	CASSLGYSGGAGETQYF	TGCGCCAGCAGCTTGGGGTATAGCGGGGGGGCCGGAGAGACCCAGTACTTC
TRBV20-1	few	-	TRBJ2-1	CSARDLVHNEQFF	TGCAGTGCTAGAGATTTGGTCCACAATGAGCAGTTCTTC
TRBV7-3	few	-	TRBJ1-2	CASTIPRPNGYTF	TGTGCCAGCACCATCCCTAGACCCAACGGCTACACCTTC
TRBV6-5	few	-	TRBJ2-7	CASSGLGGSLEQYF	TGTGCCAGCAGTGGTCTGGGGGGTTCCCTCGAGCAGTACTTC
TRBV7-2	-	-	TRBJ2-1	CASTPGSLDPEQFF	TGTGCCAGCACCCCAGGGTCGCTAGACCCTGAGCAGTTCTTC
TRBV4-2	many	-	TRBJ2-7	CASSQEVEQYF	TGTGCCAGCAGCCAAGAAGTCGAGCAGTACTTC
TRBV30	many	TRBD2	TRBJ2-5	CAWSSTGGLETQYF	TGTGCCTGGAGTTCCACGGGAGGGTTAGAGACCCAGTACTTC
TRBV20-1	few	-	TRBJ2-1	CSAPAQISSNEQFF	TGCAGTGCCCCTGCCCAAATCTCCAGCAATGAGCAGTTCTTC
TRBV28	few	-	TRBJ2-7	CASSEVKEQYF	TGTGCCAGCAGCGAGGTGAAGGAGCAGTACTTC
TRBV12-3/TRBV12-4	-	-	TRBJ1-1	CASSLLGGGAFF	TGTGCCAGCAGTTTACTGGGGGGGGGAGCTTTCTTT
TRBV5-1	few	-	TRBJ2-7	CAGSLAGSPYEQYF	TGCGCCGGCAGCTTGGCAGGGTCCCCCTACGAGCAGTACTTC
TRBV7-2	-	TRBD1	TRBJ2-3	CASSWDRGPDTQYF	TGTGCCAGCAGCTGGGACAGGGGACCCGATACGCAGTATTTT
TRBV12-3/TRBV12-4	-	TRBD1	TRBJ2-5	CASQQGAAETQYF	TGTGCCAGTCAACAGGGGGCTGCAGAGACCCAGTACTTC
TRBV7-2	many	-	TRBJ1-5	CASSSGPSQPQHF	TGTGCCAGCAGCTCCGGACCCAGTCAGCCCCAGCATTTT
TRBV5-1	-	-	TRBJ2-3	CASNLEVLGTDTQYF	TGCGCCAGCAACTTGGAAGTCCTGGGGACAGATACGCAGTATTTT
TRBV5-1	many	-	TRBJ2-7	CASSSDISYEQYF	TGCGCCAGCAGCTCGGACATTTCCTACGAGCAGTACTTC
TRBV20-1	few	TRBD1	TRBJ1-2	CSARDGGQGASGYGYTF	TGCAGTGCTAGAGATGGAGGACAGGGGGCGAGTGGCTATGGCTACACCTTC
TRBV5-5	-	-	TRBJ2-1	CASRSGQNYNEQFF	TGTGCCAGCAGGTCCGGACAGAACTACAATGAGCAGTTCTTC
TRBV6-2/TRBV6-3	few	TRBD1	TRBJ2-6	CASSYWTGGASGANVLTF	TGTGCCAGCAGTTATTGGACAGGGGGCGCTTCTGGGGCCAACGTCCTGACTTTC
TRBV3-1	few	TRBD2	TRBJ2-1	CASSQGSSGSPDEQFF	TGTGCCAGCAGCCAAGGATCAAGCGGGAGTCCGGATGAGCAGTTCTTC
TRBV11-2	few	-	TRBJ1-1	CASSSYDPGNTEAFF	TGTGCCAGCAGCTCCTATGACCCGGGGAACACTGAAGCTTTCTTT
TRBV7-2	-	-	TRBJ2-5	CASSKDGQETQYF	TGTGCCAGCAGCAAAGACGGACAAGAGACCCAGTACTTC
TRBV4-3	many	TRBD2	TRBJ2-7	CASSQEDDSGIYEQYF	TGCGCCAGCAGCCAAGAGGATGATAGCGGGATCTACGAGCAGTACTTC
TRBV12-3/TRBV12-4	-	-	TRBJ1-2	CASSASYFGYTF	TGTGCCAGCAGCGCCAGTTATTTCGGCTACACCTTC
TRBV7-2	many	-	TRBJ2-7	CASSRDLIAGEQYF	TGTGCCAGCAGCCGGGACCTCATCGCGGGCGAGCAGTACTTC
TRBV12-3/TRBV12-4	-	TRBD1	TRBJ2-1	CASSSADRGYNEQFF	TGTGCCAGCAGTTCCGCGGACAGGGGATACAATGAGCAGTTCTTC
TRBV20-1	-	TRBD2	TRBJ2-3	CSARDSGAVRDTQYF	TGCAGTGCTAGAGATAGCGGGGCCGTTCGAGATACGCAGTATTTT
TRBV20-1	-	-	TRBJ2-1	CSARGTFSTNEQFF	TGCAGTGCTAGAGGGACCTTTTCAACCAATGAGCAGTTCTTC
TRBV5-1	few	TRBD1	TRBJ1-5	CVSSLGTGFQPQHF	TGCGTCAGCAGCTTGGGGACAGGGTTCCAGCCCCAGCATTTT
TRBV9	-	-	TRBJ1-1	CASSVISRVGEKDTEAFF	TGTGCCAGCAGCGTAATATCCCGCGTAGGGGAGAAGGACACTGAAGCTTTCTTT